A selection of T cell receptor beta chains follows, all from one sample in a study of T cell responses to AZD1222 COVID-19 vaccine. The method was immunoSEQ multiplex PCR; TCRdb's version includes in-frame clones alone and lacks a portion of them. The sample holds fewer than 200,000 clones, roughly 88% seen once. The material sequenced was peripheral blood, taken on day 0 of AZD1222 vaccination. Receptor source: an adult in good health. CDR3s include the opening cysteine and the closing phenylalanine or tryptophan. A D gene is named only where the DNA matches it firmly. Clone size appears in some rows only: once, few, many, or a class for an expanded clone.

-	TRBV30	TRBJ1-4	-	CAWSPRWSGNEKLFF	TGTGCCTGGAGTCCCCGTTGGTCAGGCAATGAAAAACTGTTTTTT
-	TRBV28	TRBJ1-2	TRBD1	CASSFGTGGDYGYTF	TGTGCCAGCAGTTTCGGGACAGGGGGTGACTATGGCTACACCTTC
-	TRBV7-9	TRBJ1-5	-	CASSLEGSNQPQHF	TGTGCCAGCAGCTTAGAAGGAAGCAATCAGCCCCAGCATTTT
few	TRBV6-5	TRBJ1-2	-	CASSFLGGWGDGYTF	TGTGCCAGCAGTTTCCTTGGCGGGTGGGGGGATGGCTACACCTTC
-	TRBV9	TRBJ2-1	-	CASSALARGSYNEQFF	TGTGCCAGCAGCGCCTTAGCGCGAGGCTCCTACAATGAGCAGTTCTTC
-	TRBV25-1	TRBJ2-2	-	CASSEIETGELFF	TGTGCCAGCAGTGAAATAGAGACCGGGGAGCTGTTTTTT
-	TRBV11-1	TRBJ2-3	-	CASSSDIPGGTDTQYF	TGTGCCAGCAGCTCCGACATACCCGGGGGAACAGATACGCAGTATTTT
once	TRBV6-2/TRBV6-3	TRBJ1-2	-	CASSYSEVYGYTF	TGTGCCAGCAGTTACTCGGAGGTCTATGGCTACACCTTC
-	TRBV19	TRBJ1-5	TRBD1	CATGDRGGLNQPQHF	TGTGCCACCGGGGACAGGGGTGGACTCAATCAGCCCCAGCATTTT
-	TRBV11-2	TRBJ1-1	-	CASSSRDRAFF	TGTGCCAGCAGCTCCCGGGACCGAGCTTTCTTT
-	TRBV28	TRBJ2-4	-	CASRTRVLGKNIQYF	TGTGCCAGCAGGACCCGGGTGTTAGGCAAAAACATTCAGTACTTC
-	TRBV27	TRBJ2-3	TRBD2	CASSLSTPEAGGPWDTQYF	TGTGCCAGCAGTTTATCCACCCCGGAGGCGGGGGGGCCGTGGGATACGCAGTATTTT
-	TRBV3-1/TRBV3-2	TRBJ2-3	-	CASSQEEVSTDTQYF	TGTGCCAGCAGCCAAGAAGAAGTTAGCACAGATACGCAGTATTTT
once	TRBV4-3	TRBJ1-2	-	CASSQGRQPNYGYTF	TGCGCCAGCAGCCAAGGAAGACAACCTAACTATGGCTACACCTTC
-	TRBV27	TRBJ1-2	-	CDATLGGDNYGYTF	TGTGACGCGACGCTTGGGGGGGATAACTATGGCTACACCTTC
-	TRBV6-5	TRBJ1-3	-	CASSRSPYSGNTIYF	TGTGCCAGCAGTAGGTCCCCTTACTCTGGAAACACCATATATTTT
-	TRBV7-2	TRBJ2-1	-	CASSRQTASYNEQFF	TGTGCCAGCAGCCGCCAGACAGCCTCCTACAATGAGCAGTTCTTC
-	TRBV7-8	TRBJ1-2	-	CASSPGVGGYTF	TGTGCCAGCAGCCCCGGGGTAGGAGGCTACACCTTC
few	TRBV6-2/TRBV6-3	TRBJ2-3	-	CASSHAGGRADTQYF	TGTGCCAGCAGCCACGCCGGTGGGAGAGCAGATACGCAGTATTTT
-	TRBV14	TRBJ2-5	TRBD1	CASSQELTGGILETQYF	TGTGCCAGCAGCCAAGAACTCACAGGGGGCATTTTGGAGACCCAGTACTTC
few	TRBV3-1/TRBV3-2	TRBJ2-7	-	CASSQGLSLRSYEQYF	TGTGCCAGCAGCCAAGGGTTATCCCTCCGCTCCTACGAGCAGTACTTC
-	TRBV7-9	TRBJ1-2	-	CASSLGAGDYGYTF	TGTGCCAGCAGCTTAGGGGCAGGTGACTATGGCTACACCTTC
-	TRBV3-1/TRBV3-2	TRBJ1-6	TRBD1	CASSQLPGTGQGNSPLHF	TGTGCCAGCAGCCAACTTCCAGGGACAGGGCAGGGTAATTCACCCCTCCACTTT
-	TRBV30	TRBJ1-5	-	CAWSERTRGLNQPQHF	TGTGCCTGGAGTGAACGTACTCGAGGCCTTAATCAGCCCCAGCATTTT
-	TRBV23-1	TRBJ2-3	-	CASSQSHPCTDTQYF	TGCGCCAGCAGTCAATCGCACCCTTGCACAGATACGCAGTATTTT
-	TRBV5-1	TRBJ1-3	-	CASSRTWGTPGNTIYF	TGCGCCAGCAGCAGAACCTGGGGTACGCCTGGAAACACCATATATTTT
-	TRBV7-9	TRBJ1-5	-	CASSFPDTAQHF	TGTGCCAGCAGCTTTCCGGACACAGCCCAGCATTTT
-	TRBV6-2/TRBV6-3	TRBJ1-6	-	CASSYLNSPLHF	TGTGCCAGCAGTTACCTGAATTCACCCCTCCACTTT
-	TRBV11-2	TRBJ2-2	-	CASSSQMDTGELFF	TGTGCCAGCAGCTCCCAGATGGACACCGGGGAGCTGTTTTTT
-	TRBV5-1	TRBJ1-5	-	CASSPDGDSNQPQHF	TGCGCCAGCAGCCCTGACGGGGACAGCAATCAGCCCCAGCATTTT
-	TRBV27	TRBJ1-2	TRBD1	CASTYRGSDGYTF	TGTGCCAGCACCTACAGGGGGAGTGATGGCTACACCTTC
-	TRBV5-1	TRBJ1-2	-	CASSLGGRGYTF	TGCGCCAGCAGCTTAGGCGGGCGAGGCTACACCTTC
-	TRBV6-2/TRBV6-3	TRBJ2-2	TRBD1	CASSRQGTGELFF	TGTGCCAGCAGTCGACAGGGTACCGGGGAGCTGTTTTTT
-	TRBV18	TRBJ2-1	-	CASSPPSSRRGEQFF	TGTGCCAGCTCACCACCGTCGTCCCGGAGGGGTGAGCAGTTCTTC
-	TRBV28	TRBJ2-2	TRBD2	CASRAGVRRIGELFF	TGTGCCAGCAGGGCGGGAGTCCGAAGGATCGGGGAGCTGTTTTTT
-	TRBV6-5	TRBJ2-1	TRBD1	CASRTDRGTGNEQFF	TGTGCCAGCAGGACGGACAGGGGAACCGGCAATGAGCAGTTCTTC
-	TRBV3-1/TRBV3-2	TRBJ2-1	TRBD1	CASSQPTGGRRTANEQFF	TGTGCCAGCAGCCAACCAACAGGGGGACGGAGAACCGCCAATGAGCAGTTCTTC
-	TRBV10-3	TRBJ2-1	TRBD2	CAISESPSGGANEQFF	TGTGCCATCAGTGAGTCGCCCAGCGGGGGGGCGAATGAGCAGTTCTTC
-	TRBV28	TRBJ1-6	TRBD1	CASSRDRATVQNSPLHF	TGTGCCAGCAGTCGGGACAGGGCCACAGTACAGAATTCACCCCTCCACTTT
-	TRBV11-2	TRBJ2-5	TRBD1	CASSLGQGNIQETQYF	TGTGCCAGCAGCCTGGGACAGGGAAATATACAAGAGACCCAGTACTTC
-	TRBV14	TRBJ2-1	-	CASSHPGRTLGNEQFF	TGTGCCAGCAGCCACCCCGGTCGCACGCTGGGCAATGAGCAGTTCTTC
once	TRBV11-1	TRBJ1-2	-	CASSLVETNYGYTF	TGTGCCAGCAGCTTAGTCGAGACCAACTATGGCTACACCTTC
-	TRBV7-8	TRBJ1-1	-	CASSLVVANTEAFF	TGTGCCAGCAGCTTAGTAGTGGCGAACACTGAAGCTTTCTTT
-	TRBV5-1	TRBJ2-2	-	CASGEGTNTGELFF	TGCGCCAGCGGCGAGGGGACCAACACCGGGGAGCTGTTTTTT
-	TRBV28	TRBJ2-5	-	CASSTLPVTETQYF	TGTGCCAGCAGCACCCTTCCGGTCACGGAGACCCAGTACTTC
-	TRBV11-3	TRBJ2-1	TRBD1	CASSPGQAHNEQFF	TGTGCCAGCAGCCCCGGACAGGCCCACAATGAGCAGTTCTTC
-	TRBV28	TRBJ1-6	-	CASSSGTGGRISPLHF	TGTGCCAGCAGTTCGGGAACAGGCGGACGTATTTCACCCCTCCACTTT
-	TRBV19	TRBJ2-7	TRBD1	CASSIARVGTGATYEQYF	TGTGCCAGTAGTATTGCGCGAGTGGGGACAGGGGCCACCTACGAGCAGTACTTC
-	TRBV6-2/TRBV6-3	TRBJ2-5	-	CASSYSRETQYF	TGTGCCAGCAGTTACTCGAGAGAGACCCAGTACTTC
-	TRBV19	TRBJ2-5	-	CASSIEGNQETQYF	TGTGCCAGTAGTATCGAGGGGAACCAAGAGACCCAGTACTTC
-	TRBV27	TRBJ2-3	TRBD2	CASSPEAGGLTDTQYF	TGTGCCAGCAGCCCGGAGGCGGGAGGGCTCACAGATACGCAGTATTTT
-	TRBV24-1	TRBJ2-5	-	CATSDLRETQYF	TGTGCCACCAGTGATTTGCGAGAGACCCAGTACTTC
-	TRBV3-1/TRBV3-2	TRBJ1-2	-	CASSPGVKRGYTF	TGTGCCAGCAGCCCGGGGGTAAAGCGGGGCTACACCTTC
-	TRBV3-1/TRBV3-2	TRBJ2-1	TRBD1	CASSLRQGSYNEQFF	TGTGCCAGCAGCCTTAGACAGGGCTCCTACAATGAGCAGTTCTTC
-	TRBV2	TRBJ2-1	-	CASSEALQGGRTEQFF	TGTGCCAGCAGTGAAGCGCTCCAGGGGGGTAGGACTGAGCAGTTCTTC